The 16 T cell receptor beta chains below were found in one sample sequenced in a study of CD8 T cells in Susac syndrome. Random hexamers were used to reverse transcribe the RNA input (about 0.5 to 1 ug). TCRdb analysed the immunoSEQ multiplex PCR reads with MiXCR anew, one entry per CDR3 protein. The repertoire has about 140,000 distinct CDR3 sequences, approximately 95% of them found once; the top ten carry more than 0.15%. The sequencing input was CD8+ T cells from PBMCs. The source of these receptors is a human donor with Susac syndrome.

The rearrangement joins TRBV20-1 to TRBJ2-1, with D unclear. In germline, CDR1 is DFQATT, CDR2 SNEGSKA (reference sequence). V was cut by 0 bases and J by 3 bases, with 6 bases left in between. This CDR3 is built from 13 residues. In DNA form, the CDR3 reads TGCAGTGCTAGAGAAAACAGCTACAATGAGCAGTTCTTC. Amino acids: CSARENSYNEQFF.

The chain recombines TRBV9 with TRBJ2-7; D remains unclear. Trimming removed 0 bases at V and 3 bases at J, with 10 bases between. Germline V gene lookup returns CDR1 SGDLS and CDR2 YYNGEE. The CDR3 runs to 14 residues. Written as DNA, the CDR3 is TGTGCCAGCAGCGTAGGTGTACAGAACTACGAGCAGTACTTC. This codes for CASSVGVQNYEQYF.

The gene calls are TRBV5-4 and TRBJ2-2; 8 bases map to TRBD2. This CDR3 contains 16 residues. The V segment lost 4 bases and the J segment 2 bases; nucleotides outside the gene matches: 7. Germline loops: CDR1 SGHNT, CDR2 YYREEE (reference sequence). Here the CDR3 reads CASSTIAGLNTGELFF. The CDR3 DNA reads TGTGCCAGCAGCACGATAGCGGGACTTAACACCGGGGAGCTGTTTTTT.

The CDR3 sequence: CASSTPSGSQDEQFF. The CDR3 DNA is TGTGCCAGCAGCACACCTAGCGGGAGCCAGGACGAGCAGTTCTTC. V is TRBV27 and J is TRBJ2-7, with TRBD2 matching 10 bases. The J call is doubtful: the DNA matches TRBJ2-1 better. Per germline, CDR1 MNHEY and CDR2 SMNVEV (reference sequence). The CDR3 runs 15 residues.

The chain combines TRBV20-1 with TRBJ2-1; 7 positions agree with TRBD2. The V segment lost 0 bases and the J segment 3 bases; nucleotides outside the gene matches: 8. Germline V gene data show CDR1 as DFQATT and CDR2 as SNEGSKA (reference sequence). The CDR3 runs 16 residues. CDR3 region: CSARDQGGAFYNEQFF. CDR3 nucleotide sequence: TGCAGTGCTAGAGATCAGGGAGGGGCTTTCTACAATGAGCAGTTCTTC.

The rearrangement links TRBV20-1 to TRBJ2-7, with 8 bases lining up with TRBD1. Germline CDR1 is DFQATT and CDR2 is SNEGSKA (reference sequence). This CDR3 has 13 residues. The V gene end was trimmed by 4 bases and the J gene end by 4 bases; junction bases not matched to a gene: 6. CDR3 bases: TGCAGTGCTACGGACAGGGTAATTTACGAGCAGTACTTC. This sequence encodes CSATDRVIYEQYF.

V is TRBV27 and J is TRBJ2-2; D perhaps matches TRBD2 (6 bases). CDR3 size: 14 residues. V dropped 4 bases and J dropped 6 bases, with 12 bases sitting between them. Germline V gives CDR1 MNHEY, CDR2 SMNVEV (reference sequence). This CDR3 reads CASSSGSNAGELFF. CDR3 nucleotides: TGTGCCAGCAGTTCCGGGAGTAACGCCGGGGAGCTGTTTTTT.

The chain has TRBV13 and TRBJ2-7; D is perhaps TRBD1 (6 bases). The CDR3 totals 14 residues. The V gene lost 7 bases and the J gene lost 2 bases, with 15 bases spanning the gap. Per germline, CDR1 PRHDT and CDR2 FYEKMQ (reference sequence). The CDR3 reads CASTPGRTAYEQYF. The CDR3 DNA reads as TGTGCCAGCACACCCGGACGGACAGCCTACGAGCAGTACTTC.

The chain links TRBV6-5 to TRBJ2-1; D gene ambiguous. There are 15 residues in the CDR3. CDR1 is MNHEY and CDR2 is SVGAGI in the germline V gene. Trimming removed 3 bases from V and 2 bases from J, with 11 bases in between. DNA of the CDR3: TGTGCCAGCAGTTATTCCCGGAGAACCTACAATGAGCAGTTCTTC. This sequence encodes CASSYSRRTYNEQFF.

The chain employs TRBV28 and TRBJ2-7; D assignment may be TRBD1 or TRBD2 (5 bases each). Germline V gene lookup returns CDR1 MDHEN and CDR2 SYDVKM. The CDR3 loop spans 14 amino acids. V was shortened by 6 bases and J by 3 bases, with 15 bases between the two germline ends. The CDR3 reads CASRRLGGIYEQYF. The CDR3 coding sequence is TGTGCCAGCAGGCGACTTGGGGGAATCTACGAGCAGTACTTC.

The chain combines TRBV6-1 with TRBJ2-2; 7 bases are shared with TRBD1. Trimming took 6 bases from V and 1 from J; bases not matched to a gene: 8. Germline V lookup: CDR1 MNHNS, CDR2 SASEGT. The CDR3 has 16 amino acids. The CDR3 coding sequence is TGTGCCAGCAGCTCAACCGGGACAGAGAACACCGGGGAGCTGTTTTTT. As protein: CASSSTGTENTGELFF.

This chain links TRBV12-3 or TRBV12-4 with TRBJ1-1; 9 bases fit TRBD1. CDR3 length equals 13 residues. The J segment lost 10 bases and the V segment lost 6 bases, leaving 9 bases of the junction unmatched. As DNA, the CDR3 is TGTGCCAGCAGCCTCGACAGGGGGAGAGGAGCTTTCTTT. It translates to CASSLDRGRGAFF.

This chain links TRBV14 with TRBJ1-1; 7 positions match TRBD1. V shed 2 bases and J 3 bases; nucleotides not matched to a gene: 6. Per germline, CDR1 SGHDN and CDR2 FVKESK. The CDR3 has 15 residues. In DNA form, the CDR3 reads TGTGCCAGCAGCCAATTTTACAGGGGCGACACTGAAGCTTTCTTT. Translating gives CASSQFYRGDTEAFF.

This rearrangement joins TRBV5-5 to TRBJ2-1; D ambiguous. V was pared by 2 bases and J by 10 bases, with 10 bases between. The V gene's germline CDR1 is SGHKS and CDR2 YYEKEE (reference sequence). The CDR3 covers 12 residues. In nucleotides, the CDR3 is TGTGCCAGCAGCTTTACTGGAGAAGAGCAGTTCTTC. It yields the protein CASSFTGEEQFF.

The chain uses TRBV7-2 and TRBJ2-3, with D perhaps TRBD2 (5 bases). Trimming shortened V by 4 bases and J by 4 bases, and 15 bases separated the two germline ends. CDR3 length: 15 residues. Germline loops: CDR1 SGHTA, CDR2 FQGNSA. In DNA form, the CDR3 reads TGTGCCAGCAGCTCCCCGGGAAGTAGTGCAGATACGCAGTATTTT. Its translation: CASSSPGSSADTQYF.

This rearrangement joins TRBV15 to TRBJ2-7; no definite D call. Germline CDR1 is LNHNV and CDR2 is YYDKDF (reference sequence). The CDR3 totals 12 residues. V was shortened by 0 bases and J by 6 bases, with 6 bases between the two germline ends. For the CDR3, the DNA is TGTGCCACCAGCAGAGAGCGAGGCGAGCAGTACTTC. It translates to CATSRERGEQYF. Complete variable domain (other parts from reference TRBV15 and TRBJ2-7): DAMVIQNPRYQVTQFGKPVTLSCSQTLNHNVMYWYQQKSSQAPKLLFHYYDKDFNNEADTPDNFQSRRPNTSFCFLDIRSPGLGDTAMYLCATSRERGEQYFGPGTRLTVT.